The entry below describes one T cell receptor beta chain. Its antigen is unknown. The data were taken from a study of T cells in Graves' hyperthyroidism and ophthalmopathy. TCR beta CDR3 sequences were amplified from RNA transcripts. HTBI primers were the set used in a first-round RT-PCR of the TCR CDR3. TCRdb fed the multiplex PCR reads into MiXCR, producing one record per CDR3 protein. Of roughly 500,000 distinct CDR3 sequences in the sample, around 50% are singletons; the top ten hold around 44%. The V gene's germline CDR1 is ENHRY and CDR2 SYGVKD. Trimming left V 10 bases short and J 4 bases short, with 14 bases between. The length of the CDR3 is 12 residues. Uncontrolled infection, other autoimmune disease, pregnancy or lactation disqualified patients from enrolment. Orbital computed tomography, thyroid ultrasound, serum thyroxine and TRAb, and clinical symptoms together informed the diagnoses.

Whole-study findings and limits: Most expanded thyroid clonotypes above 0.001 recurred in blood. The model anticipated ophthalmopathy a median about 6.5 months pre-onset.

The gene calls are TRBV10-3 and TRBJ2-7; maybe TRBD2 (6 bases). Material: peripheral blood or thyroid tissue (not recorded which). This TCR was recovered from an adult woman with Graves' disease, either hyperthyroidism or ophthalmopathy (not recorded which). The CDR3 DNA sequence: TGTGCCACCTTGGGGGGAAATTACGAGCAGTACTTC. Translating gives CATLGGNYEQYF.